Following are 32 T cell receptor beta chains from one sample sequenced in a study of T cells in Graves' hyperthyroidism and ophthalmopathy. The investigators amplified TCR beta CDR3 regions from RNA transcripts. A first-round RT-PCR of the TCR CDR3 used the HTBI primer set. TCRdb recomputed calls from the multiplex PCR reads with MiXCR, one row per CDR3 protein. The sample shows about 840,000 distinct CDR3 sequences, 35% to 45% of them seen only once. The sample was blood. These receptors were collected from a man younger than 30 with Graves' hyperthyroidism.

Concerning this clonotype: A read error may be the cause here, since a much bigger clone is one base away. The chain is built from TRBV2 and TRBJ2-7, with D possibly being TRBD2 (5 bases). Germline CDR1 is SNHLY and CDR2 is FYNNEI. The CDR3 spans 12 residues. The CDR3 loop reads CASRSGLYEQHF. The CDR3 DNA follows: TGTGCCAGCAGGAGCGGCTTATACGAGCAGCACTTC.

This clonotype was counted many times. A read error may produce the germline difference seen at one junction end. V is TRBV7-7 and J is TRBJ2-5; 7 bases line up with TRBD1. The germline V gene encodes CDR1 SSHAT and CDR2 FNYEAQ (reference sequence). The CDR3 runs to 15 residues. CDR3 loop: CASSQWDSLAETQYF. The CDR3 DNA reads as TGTGCTAGCAGCCAATGGGACAGTCTTGCCGAGACCCAGTACTTC. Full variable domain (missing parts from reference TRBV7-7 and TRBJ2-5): GAGVSQSPRYKVTKRGQDVTLRCDPISSHATLYWYQQALGQGPEFLTYFNYEAQPDKSGLPSDRFSAERPEGSISTLTIQRTEQRDSAMYRCASSQWDSLAETQYFGPGTRLLVL.

The CDR3 DNA sequence: TGTGCCAGCAGCTTACAGGGGAGAAATAGCAATCAGCCCCAGCATTTT. Its translation is CASSLQGRNSNQPQHF. V and J are TRBV7-8 and TRBJ1-5; a weak D match, TRBD1 (6 bases). CDR3 length: 16 amino acids. CDR1 is SGHVS, CDR2 FQNEAQ, per germline. The ends were cut back, 2 bases at V and 0 bases at J, with 11 bases in the middle.

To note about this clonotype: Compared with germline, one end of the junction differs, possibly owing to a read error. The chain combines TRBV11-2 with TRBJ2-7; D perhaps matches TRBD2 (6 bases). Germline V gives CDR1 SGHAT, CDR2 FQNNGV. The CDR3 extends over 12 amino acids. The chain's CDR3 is CASSLGGYERYF. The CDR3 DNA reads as TGTGCCAGCAGCTTGGGGGGATACGAGCGGTACTTC.

In DNA form, the CDR3 reads TGCGCCAGCAGCCAAGCTTTCTCTGGAAACACCATATATTTT. It is translated as CASSQAFSGNTIYF. The V and J genes are TRBV4-3 and TRBJ1-3; D unclear. Germline V gene lookup returns CDR1 LGHNA and CDR2 YSLEER. The CDR3 is 14 amino acids. Trimming shortened V by 1 base and J by 0 bases, and 4 bases separated the two germline ends.

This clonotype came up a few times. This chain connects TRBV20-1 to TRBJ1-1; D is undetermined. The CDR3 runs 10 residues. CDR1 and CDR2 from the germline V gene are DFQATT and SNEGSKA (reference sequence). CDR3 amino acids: CILAGTEAFF. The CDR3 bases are TGCATCCTCGCCGGCACTGAAGCTTTCTTT.

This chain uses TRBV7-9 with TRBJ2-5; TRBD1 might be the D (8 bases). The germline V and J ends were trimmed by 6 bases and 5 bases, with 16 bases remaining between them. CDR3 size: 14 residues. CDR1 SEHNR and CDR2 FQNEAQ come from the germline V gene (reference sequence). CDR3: CASSYRGGAETQYF. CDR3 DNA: TGTGCCAGCAGTTACAGGGGGGGCGCGGAGACCCAGTACTTC.

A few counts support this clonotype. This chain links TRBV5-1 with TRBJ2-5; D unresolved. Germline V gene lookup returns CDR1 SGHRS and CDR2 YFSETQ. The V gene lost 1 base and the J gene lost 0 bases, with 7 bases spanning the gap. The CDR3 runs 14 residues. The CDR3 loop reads CASSLLPDQETQYF. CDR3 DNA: TGCGCCAGCAGCTTGCTGCCGGACCAAGAGACCCAGTACTTC.

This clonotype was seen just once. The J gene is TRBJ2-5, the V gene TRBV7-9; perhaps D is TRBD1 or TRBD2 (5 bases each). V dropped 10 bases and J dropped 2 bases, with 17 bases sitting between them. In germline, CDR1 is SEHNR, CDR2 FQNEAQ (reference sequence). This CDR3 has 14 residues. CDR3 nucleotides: TGTGCCACCCGGTTGGGGCGACTACAAGAGACCCAGTACTTC. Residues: CATRLGRLQETQYF.

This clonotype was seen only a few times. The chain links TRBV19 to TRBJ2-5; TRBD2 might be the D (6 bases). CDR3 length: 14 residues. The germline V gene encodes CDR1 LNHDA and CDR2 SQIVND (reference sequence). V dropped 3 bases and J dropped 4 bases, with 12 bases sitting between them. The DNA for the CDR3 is TGTGCCAGTAGTATTCCGGGAGCGTTAGAGACCCAGTACTTC. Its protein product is CASSIPGALETQYF.

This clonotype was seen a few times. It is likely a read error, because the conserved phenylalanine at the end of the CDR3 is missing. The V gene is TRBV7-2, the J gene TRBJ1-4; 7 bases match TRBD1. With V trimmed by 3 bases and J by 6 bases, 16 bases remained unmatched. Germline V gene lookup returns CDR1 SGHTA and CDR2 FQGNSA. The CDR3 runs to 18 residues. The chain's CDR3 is CASSFPLGAGGRDEKLFS. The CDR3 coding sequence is TGTGCCAGCAGCTTCCCGTTAGGCGCAGGGGGGCGCGATGAAAAACTGTTTTCT.

CDR3 residues: CATSGRVGTEAFF. CDR3 coding DNA: TGTGCCACCAGTGGCAGGGTTGGGACTGAAGCTTTCTTT. The chain has TRBV24-1 and TRBJ1-1; tentatively, D is TRBD1 (5 bases). CDR3 length equals 13 residues. The V gene lost 5 bases and the J gene lost 5 bases, with 11 bases spanning the gap. Germline V gives CDR1 KGHDR, CDR2 SFDVKD.

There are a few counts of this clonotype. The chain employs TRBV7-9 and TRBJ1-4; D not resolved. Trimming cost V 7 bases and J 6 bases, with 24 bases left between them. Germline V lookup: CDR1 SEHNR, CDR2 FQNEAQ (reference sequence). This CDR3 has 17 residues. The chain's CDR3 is CASTPASPFNSDEKLFF. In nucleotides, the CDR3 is TGTGCCAGCACCCCAGCTTCCCCGTTTAATAGCGATGAAAAACTGTTTTTT.

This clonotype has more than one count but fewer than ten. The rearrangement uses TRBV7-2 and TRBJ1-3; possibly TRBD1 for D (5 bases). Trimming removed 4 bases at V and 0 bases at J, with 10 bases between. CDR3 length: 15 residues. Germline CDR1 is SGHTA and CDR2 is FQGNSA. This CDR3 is CASSSDSGSGNTIYF. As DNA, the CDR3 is TGTGCCAGCAGCTCTGACAGTGGCTCTGGAAACACCATATATTTT.

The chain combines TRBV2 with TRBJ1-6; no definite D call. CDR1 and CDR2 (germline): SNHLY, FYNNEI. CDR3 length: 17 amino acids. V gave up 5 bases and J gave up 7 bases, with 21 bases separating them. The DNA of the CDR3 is TGTGCCAGCAGTCCTTCCCCCCCGGCCAGCTTGAATTCACCCCTCCACTTT. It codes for CASSPSPPASLNSPLHF.

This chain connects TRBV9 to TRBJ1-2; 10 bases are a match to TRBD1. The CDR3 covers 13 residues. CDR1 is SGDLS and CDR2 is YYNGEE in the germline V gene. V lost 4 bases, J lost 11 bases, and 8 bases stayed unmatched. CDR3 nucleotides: TGTGCCAGCAGCACCGGACAGGGGGTAGGGTACACCTTC. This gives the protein CASSTGQGVGYTF.

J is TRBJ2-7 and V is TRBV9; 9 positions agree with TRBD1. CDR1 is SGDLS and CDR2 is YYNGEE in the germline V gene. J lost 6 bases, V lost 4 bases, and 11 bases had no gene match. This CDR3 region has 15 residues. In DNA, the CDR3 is TGTGCCAGCAGCTTGGGGGACAGGGTGTTTGTCGAGCAGTACTTC. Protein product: CASSLGDRVFVEQYF.

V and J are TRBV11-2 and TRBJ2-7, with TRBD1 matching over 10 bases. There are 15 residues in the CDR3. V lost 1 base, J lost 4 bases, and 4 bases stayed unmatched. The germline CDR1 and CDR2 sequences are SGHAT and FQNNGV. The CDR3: CASSLARTGGYEQYF. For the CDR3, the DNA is TGTGCCAGCAGCTTAGCTCGGACAGGGGGTTACGAGCAGTACTTC.

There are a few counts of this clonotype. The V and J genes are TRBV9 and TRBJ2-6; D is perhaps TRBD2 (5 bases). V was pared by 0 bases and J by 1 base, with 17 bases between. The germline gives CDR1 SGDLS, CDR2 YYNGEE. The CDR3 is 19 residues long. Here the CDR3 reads CASSVDGIGGGSGANVLTF. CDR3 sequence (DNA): TGTGCCAGCAGCGTAGATGGGATTGGTGGCGGGTCTGGGGCCAACGTCCTGACTTTC.

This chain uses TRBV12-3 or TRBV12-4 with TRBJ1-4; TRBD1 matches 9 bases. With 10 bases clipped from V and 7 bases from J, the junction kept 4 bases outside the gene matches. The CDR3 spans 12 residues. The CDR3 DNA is TGTGCCAACGGGACAGGGCCTGAAAAACTGTTTTTT. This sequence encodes CANGTGPEKLFF.

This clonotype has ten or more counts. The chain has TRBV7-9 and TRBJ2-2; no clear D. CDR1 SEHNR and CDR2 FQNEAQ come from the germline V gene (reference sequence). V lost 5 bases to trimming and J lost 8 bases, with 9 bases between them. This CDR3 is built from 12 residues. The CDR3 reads CASSLHPGELFF. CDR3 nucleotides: TGTGCCAGCAGCCTGCACCCGGGGGAGCTGTTTTTT. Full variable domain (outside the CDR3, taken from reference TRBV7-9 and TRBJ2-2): DTGVSQNPRHKITKRGQNVTFRCDPISEHNRLYWYRQTLGQGPEFLTYFQNEAQLEKSRLLSDRFSAERPKGSFSTLEIQRTEQGDSAMYLCASSLHPGELFFGEGSRLTVL.

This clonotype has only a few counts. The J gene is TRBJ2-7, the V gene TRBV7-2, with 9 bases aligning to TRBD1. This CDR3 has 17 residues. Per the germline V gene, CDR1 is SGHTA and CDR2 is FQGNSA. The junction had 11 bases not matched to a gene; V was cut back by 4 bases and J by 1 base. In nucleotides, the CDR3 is TGTGCCAGCAGCTATATCGCGGTTGGGACAGGGTCCTACGAGCAGTACTTC. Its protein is CASSYIAVGTGSYEQYF.

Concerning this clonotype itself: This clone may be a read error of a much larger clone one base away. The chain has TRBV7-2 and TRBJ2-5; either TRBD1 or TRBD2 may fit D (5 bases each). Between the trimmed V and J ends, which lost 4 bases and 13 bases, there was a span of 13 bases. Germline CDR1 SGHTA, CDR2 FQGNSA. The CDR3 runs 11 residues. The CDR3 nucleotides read TGTGCCAGCAGCTCAGACGGGGCTTTGTACTTC. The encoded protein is CASSSDGALYF.

In DNA, the CDR3 is TGTGCCAGCAGCGTAGAAACTGGAGAGCAGTACTTC. This sequence encodes CASSVETGEQYF. The chain carries TRBV9 and TRBJ2-7; D gene unclear. The V gene's germline CDR1 is SGDLS and CDR2 YYNGEE. The CDR3 is made up of 12 amino acids. The ends were cut back, 0 bases at V and 7 bases at J, with 8 bases in the middle.

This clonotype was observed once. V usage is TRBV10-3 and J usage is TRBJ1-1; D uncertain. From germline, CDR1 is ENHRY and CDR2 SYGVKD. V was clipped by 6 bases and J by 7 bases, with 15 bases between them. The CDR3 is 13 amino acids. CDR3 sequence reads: CAIRGTGSDEAFF. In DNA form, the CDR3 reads TGTGCCATCAGAGGAACGGGAAGTGATGAAGCTTTCTTT.

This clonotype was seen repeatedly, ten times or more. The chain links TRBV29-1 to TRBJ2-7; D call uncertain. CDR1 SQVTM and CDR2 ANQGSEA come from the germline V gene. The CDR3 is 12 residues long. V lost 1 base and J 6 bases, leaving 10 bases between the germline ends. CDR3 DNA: TGCAGCGTTGAAGCACAAGAAGTCGAGCAGTACTTC. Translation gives CSVEAQEVEQYF.

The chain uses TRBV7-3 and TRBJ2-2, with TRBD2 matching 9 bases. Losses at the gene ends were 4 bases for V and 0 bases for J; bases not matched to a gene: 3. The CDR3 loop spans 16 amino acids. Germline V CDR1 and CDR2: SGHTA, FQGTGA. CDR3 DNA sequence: TGTGCCAGCAGCTCGGGACTAGCCCCGAACACCGGGGAGCTGTTTTTT. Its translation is CASSSGLAPNTGELFF.

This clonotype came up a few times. The CDR3 DNA sequence: TGTGCCAGCAGTTACGACAGGGCGGCAGAGACCCAGTACTTC. It codes for CASSYDRAAETQYF. V gene TRBV6-5 combines with J gene TRBJ2-5, with 7 positions matching TRBD1. J lost 4 bases, V lost 2 bases, and 4 bases had no gene match. The CDR3 loop spans 14 amino acids. The germline CDR1 and CDR2 sequences are MNHEY and SVGAGI.

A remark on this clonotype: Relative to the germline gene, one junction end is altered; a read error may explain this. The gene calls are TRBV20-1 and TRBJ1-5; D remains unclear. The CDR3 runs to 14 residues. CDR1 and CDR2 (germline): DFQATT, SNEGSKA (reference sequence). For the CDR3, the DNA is TGCAGTGCGAGAGCGCACGGAGGCAATCAGCCCCAGCATTTT. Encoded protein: CSARAHGGNQPQHF.

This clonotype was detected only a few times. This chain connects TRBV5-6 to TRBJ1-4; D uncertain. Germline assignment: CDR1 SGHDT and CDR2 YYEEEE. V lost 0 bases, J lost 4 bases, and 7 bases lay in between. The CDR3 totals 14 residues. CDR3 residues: CASSLANDNEKLFF. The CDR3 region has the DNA TGTGCCAGCAGCTTGGCCAACGATAATGAAAAACTGTTTTTT.

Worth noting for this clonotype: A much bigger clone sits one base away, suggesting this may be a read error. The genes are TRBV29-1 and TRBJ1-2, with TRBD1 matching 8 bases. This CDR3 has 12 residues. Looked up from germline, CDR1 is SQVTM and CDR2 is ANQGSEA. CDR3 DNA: TGCAGCGTTGACAGACAGGGGATGGGCTGCACCTTC. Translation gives CSVDRQGMGCTF.

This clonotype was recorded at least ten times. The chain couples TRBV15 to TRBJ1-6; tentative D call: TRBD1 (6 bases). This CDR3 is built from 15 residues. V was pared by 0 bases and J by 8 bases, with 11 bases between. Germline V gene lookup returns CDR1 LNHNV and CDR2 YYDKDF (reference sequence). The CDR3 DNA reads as TGTGCCACCAGCAGAGAACCACAGGGAGATTCACCCCTCCACTTT. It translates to CATSREPQGDSPLHF.